This T cell receptor beta chain came from a study of T cells in Graves' hyperthyroidism and ophthalmopathy. The TCR beta CDR3 regions underwent amplification using RNA transcripts as the source. A set of HTBI primers served as the primers for a first-round RT-PCR of the TCR CDR3. One entry per CDR3 protein, called by TCRdb with MiXCR from the multiplex PCR reads. The table records roughly 500,000 distinct CDR3 sequences, about half of them present only once. Together with thyroid ultrasound, orbital computed tomography, serum thyroxine and TRAb, clinical symptoms were used for diagnoses. The CDR3 is made up of 8 amino acids. The germline V gene encodes CDR1 SGDLS and CDR2 YYNGEE. About this clonotype itself: Germline and junction disagree at one end, which may indicate a read error.

The clonotype originates from an adult woman with Graves' disease, either hyperthyroidism or ophthalmopathy (not recorded which). The chain is built from TRBV9 and TRBJ1-6; D gene uncertain. The sequencing sample was made of peripheral blood or thyroid tissue (not recorded which). The CDR3 DNA sequence: TGTGCCAGCAGCCCCTCTCTCTTT. Protein: CASSPSLF. Combining the CDR3 with reference TRBV9 and TRBJ1-6 gives the whole variable domain DSGVTQTPKHLITATGQRVTLRCSPRSGDLSVYWYQQSLDQGLQFLIQYYNGEERAKGNILERFSAQQFPDLHSELNLSSLELGDSALYFCASSPSLFGNGTRLTVT.